This TCR beta chain was profiled in a study of blood T cells in healthy people across ages. Across the whole study: About one barcoded TCR beta cDNA was captured per two T cells.

A second PCR, run for about 7 to 11 cycles, used a sample-barcoded 5' primer plus a J-beta primer mix. One entry per CDR3 protein results from TCRdb running MiXCR on the 5' RACE reads. This repertoire shows some 800,000 distinct CDR3 sequences, approximately 25% found once; its top ten account for under 4.5%. Germline V CDR1 and CDR2: MNHEY, SVGAGI. V lost 1 base to trimming and J lost 1 base, with 8 bases between them. The CDR3 loop spans 14 amino acids. General observations from the study: The study found more naive CD4+ cells and higher diversity in long-lived than aged donors. The CMV status of each donor remained undetermined, and this could have confounded shifts in expanded clonotypes. Estimated diversity that came from one million T cells was considered an underestimate.

About this clonotype: Its matching antigen is unknown.

These records were also assigned to another study, of T cells of mothers and their children.

The sequence came from a boy younger than 18 in good health. V is TRBV6-5 and J is TRBJ2-7; perhaps TRBD1 as D (6 bases). What was sequenced was blood. CDR3 DNA sequence: TGTGCCAGCAGTTACTTGAGGGGGTCCTACGAGCAGTACTTC. It codes for CASSYLRGSYEQYF.